This TCR beta chain came from a study of identical twins. The study, taken as a whole, reports: Out-of-frame alpha sequences that twins shared showed excess low generation probability. Part of the zero-insertion signal could reflect confounding by invariant MAIT and iNKT cells.

MiXCR was run by TCRdb on the 5' RACE reads, yielding one entry per CDR3 protein. The table includes hundreds of thousands of distinct CDR3 sequences, 5.5% to 6.5% detected once. Concerning this clonotype itself: Its antigen remains unidentified.

Every one of the donors was a healthy Caucasian. Trimming stripped 0 bases from V and 3 bases from J, with 12 bases between. Germline loops: CDR1 LGHNA, CDR2 YSLEER. The CDR3 extends over 15 amino acids. This chain links TRBV4-3 with TRBJ2-7; tentatively, D is TRBD2 (7 bases). The clonotype originates from a young man in good health. The sequencing sample was made of naive T cells sorted from blood. CDR3 DNA: TGCGCCAGCAGCCAAGAAGGGGGAGGGGACTACGAGCAGTACTTC. Translation gives CASSQEGGGDYEQYF.